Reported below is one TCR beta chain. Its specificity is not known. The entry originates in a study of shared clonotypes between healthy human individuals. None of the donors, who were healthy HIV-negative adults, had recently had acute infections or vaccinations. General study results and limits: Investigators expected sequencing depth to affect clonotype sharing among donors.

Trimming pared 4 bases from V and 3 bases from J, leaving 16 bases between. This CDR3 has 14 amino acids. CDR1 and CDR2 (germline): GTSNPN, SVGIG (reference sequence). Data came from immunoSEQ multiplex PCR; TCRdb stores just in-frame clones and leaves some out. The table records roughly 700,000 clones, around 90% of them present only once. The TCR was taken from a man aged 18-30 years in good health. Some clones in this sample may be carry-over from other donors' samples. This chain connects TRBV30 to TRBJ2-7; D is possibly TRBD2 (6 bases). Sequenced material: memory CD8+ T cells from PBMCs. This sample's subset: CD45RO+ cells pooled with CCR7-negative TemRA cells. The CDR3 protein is CAWNIGTEGYEQYF. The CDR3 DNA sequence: TGTGCCTGGAACATCGGGACGGAGGGCTACGAGCAGTACTTC.